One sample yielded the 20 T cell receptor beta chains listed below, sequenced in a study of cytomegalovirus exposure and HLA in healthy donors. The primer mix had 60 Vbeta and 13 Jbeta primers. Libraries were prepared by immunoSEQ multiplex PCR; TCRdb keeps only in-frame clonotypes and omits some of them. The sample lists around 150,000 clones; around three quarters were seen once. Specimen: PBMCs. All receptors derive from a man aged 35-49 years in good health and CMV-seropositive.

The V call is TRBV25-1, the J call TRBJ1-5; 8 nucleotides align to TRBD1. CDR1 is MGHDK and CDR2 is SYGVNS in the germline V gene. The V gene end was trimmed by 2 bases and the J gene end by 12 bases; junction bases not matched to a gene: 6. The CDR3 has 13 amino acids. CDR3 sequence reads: CASSEHRGGLQHF. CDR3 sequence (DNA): TGTGCCAGCAGTGAACACAGGGGGGGGCTCCAGCATTTT.

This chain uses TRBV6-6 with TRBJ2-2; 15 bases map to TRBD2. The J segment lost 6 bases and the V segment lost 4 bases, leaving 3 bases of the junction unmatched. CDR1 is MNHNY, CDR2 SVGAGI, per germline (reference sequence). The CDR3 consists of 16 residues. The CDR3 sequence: CASSWTSGRAAGELFF. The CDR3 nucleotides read TGTGCCAGCAGTTGGACTAGCGGGAGGGCCGCCGGGGAGCTGTTTTTT.

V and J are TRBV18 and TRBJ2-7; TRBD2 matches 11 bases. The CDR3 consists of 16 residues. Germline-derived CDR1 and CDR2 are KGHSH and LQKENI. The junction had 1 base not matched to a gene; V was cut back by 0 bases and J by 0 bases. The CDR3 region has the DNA TGTGCCAGCTCACCACCCCTAGCGGGGGGCTCCTACGAGCAGTACTTC. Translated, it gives CASSPPLAGGSYEQYF.

In DNA form, the CDR3 reads TGTGCCAGCAGCTTTTCAGGGAGGGCAGATACGCAGTATTTT. Protein sequence: CASSFSGRADTQYF. The chain uses TRBV7-9 and TRBJ2-3, with TRBD2 matching 7 bases. The ends lost 3 bases at V and 4 bases at J; junction bases unmatched: 4. This CDR3 comprises 14 residues. In germline, CDR1 is SEHNR, CDR2 FQNEAQ (reference sequence).

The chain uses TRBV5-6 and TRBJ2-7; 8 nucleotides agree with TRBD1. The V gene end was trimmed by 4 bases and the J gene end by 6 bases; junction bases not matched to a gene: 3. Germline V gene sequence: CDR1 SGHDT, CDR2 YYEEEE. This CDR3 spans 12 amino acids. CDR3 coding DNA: TGTGCCAGCAGCAGACAGGGGAGCGAGCAGTACTTC. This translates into CASSRQGSEQYF.

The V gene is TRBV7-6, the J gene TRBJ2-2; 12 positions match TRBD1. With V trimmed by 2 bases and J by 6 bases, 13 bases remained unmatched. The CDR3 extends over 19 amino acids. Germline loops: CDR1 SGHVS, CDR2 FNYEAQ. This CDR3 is CASSLRPGTGGGNAGELFF. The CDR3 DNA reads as TGTGCCAGCAGCTTAAGGCCCGGGACAGGGGGCGGGAATGCCGGGGAGCTGTTTTTT. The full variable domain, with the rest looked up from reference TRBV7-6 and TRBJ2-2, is GAGVSQSPRYKVTKRGQDVALRCDPISGHVSLYWYRQALGQGPEFLTYFNYEAQQDKSGLPNDRFSAERPEGSISTLTIQRTEQRDSAMYRCASSLRPGTGGGNAGELFFGEGSRLTVL.

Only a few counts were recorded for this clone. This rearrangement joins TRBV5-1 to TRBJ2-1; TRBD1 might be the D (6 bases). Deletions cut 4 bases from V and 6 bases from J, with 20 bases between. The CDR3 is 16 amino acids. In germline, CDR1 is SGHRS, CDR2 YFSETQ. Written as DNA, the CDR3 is TGCGCCAGCAGCCCCCTGGGGTATCTAGGGGGCAATGAGCAGTTCTTC. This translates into CASSPLGYLGGNEQFF.

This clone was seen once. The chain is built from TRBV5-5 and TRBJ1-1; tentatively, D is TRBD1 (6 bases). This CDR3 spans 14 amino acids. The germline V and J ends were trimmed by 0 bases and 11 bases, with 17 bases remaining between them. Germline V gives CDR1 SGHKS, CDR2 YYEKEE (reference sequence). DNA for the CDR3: TGTGCCAGCAGCTTGGTAGGGGCGGGGGCAGGGGCTTTCTTT. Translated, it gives CASSLVGAGAGAFF.

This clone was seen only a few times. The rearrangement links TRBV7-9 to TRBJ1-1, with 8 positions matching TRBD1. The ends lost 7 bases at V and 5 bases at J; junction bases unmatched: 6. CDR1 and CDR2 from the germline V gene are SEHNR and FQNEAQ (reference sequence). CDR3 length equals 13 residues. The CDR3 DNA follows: TGTGCCAGCAACGGACAGGGTGGAACTGAAGCTTTCTTT. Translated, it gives CASNGQGGTEAFF. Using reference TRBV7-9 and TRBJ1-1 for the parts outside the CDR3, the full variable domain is DTGVSQNPRHKITKRGQNVTFRCDPISEHNRLYWYRQTLGQGPEFLTYFQNEAQLEKSRLLSDRFSAERPKGSFSTLEIQRTEQGDSAMYLCASNGQGGTEAFFGQGTRLTVV.

Here the CDR3 DNA reads TGCGCCAGCAGTTCGACAGGGGGCTCTGTTGGCTACACCTTC. Its protein is CASSSTGGSVGYTF. The gene calls are TRBV5-1 and TRBJ1-2, with TRBD1 matching 10 bases. V lost 5 bases and J lost 7; bases outside the gene matches: 8. Per germline, CDR1 SGHRS and CDR2 YFSETQ. This CDR3 comprises 14 residues.

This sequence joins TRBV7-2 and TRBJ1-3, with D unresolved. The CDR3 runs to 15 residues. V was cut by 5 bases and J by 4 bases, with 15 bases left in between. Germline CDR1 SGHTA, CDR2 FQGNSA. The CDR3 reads CASSPQLQAGNTIYF. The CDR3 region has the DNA TGTGCCAGCAGCCCACAGTTACAAGCCGGAAACACCATATATTTT.

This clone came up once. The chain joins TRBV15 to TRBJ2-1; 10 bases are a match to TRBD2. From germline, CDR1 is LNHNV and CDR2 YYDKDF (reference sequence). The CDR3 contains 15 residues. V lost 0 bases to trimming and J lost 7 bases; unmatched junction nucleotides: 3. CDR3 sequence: CATSREGAGGNEQFF. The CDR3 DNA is TGTGCCACCAGCAGAGAAGGAGCGGGAGGGAATGAGCAGTTCTTC.

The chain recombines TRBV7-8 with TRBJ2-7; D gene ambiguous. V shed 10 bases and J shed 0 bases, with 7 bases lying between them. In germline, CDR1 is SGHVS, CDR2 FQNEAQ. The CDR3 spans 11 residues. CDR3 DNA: TGTGCCACCACGAGCTCCTACGAGCAGTACTTC. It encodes CATTSSYEQYF.

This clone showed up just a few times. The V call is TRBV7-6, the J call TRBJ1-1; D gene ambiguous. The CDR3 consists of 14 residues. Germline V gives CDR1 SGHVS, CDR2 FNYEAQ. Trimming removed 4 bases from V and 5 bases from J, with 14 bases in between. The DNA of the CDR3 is TGTGCCAGCAGCTCCCGTGAGGGTTGGACTGAAGCTTTCTTT. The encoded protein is CASSSREGWTEAFF.

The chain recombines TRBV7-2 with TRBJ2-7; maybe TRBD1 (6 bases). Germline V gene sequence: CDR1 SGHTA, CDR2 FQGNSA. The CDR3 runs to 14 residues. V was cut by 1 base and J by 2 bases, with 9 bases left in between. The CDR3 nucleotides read TGTGCCAGCAGCTTAGGGACAGTTACCTACGAGCAGTACTTC. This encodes CASSLGTVTYEQYF.

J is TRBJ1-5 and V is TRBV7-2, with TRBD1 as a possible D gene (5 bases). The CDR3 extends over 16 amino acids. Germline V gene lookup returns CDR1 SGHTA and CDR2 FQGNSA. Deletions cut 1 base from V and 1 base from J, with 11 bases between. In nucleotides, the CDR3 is TGTGCCAGCAGCTTAGGGGGGGGATTAAGCAATCAGCCCCAGCATTTT. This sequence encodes CASSLGGGLSNQPQHF.

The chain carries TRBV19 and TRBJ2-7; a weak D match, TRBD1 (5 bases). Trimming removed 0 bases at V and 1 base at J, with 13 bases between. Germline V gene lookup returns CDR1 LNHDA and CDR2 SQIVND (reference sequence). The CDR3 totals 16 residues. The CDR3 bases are TGTGCCAGTAGTATAGATCTAGGGGTAAGGTCCTACGAGCAGTACTTC. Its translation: CASSIDLGVRSYEQYF.

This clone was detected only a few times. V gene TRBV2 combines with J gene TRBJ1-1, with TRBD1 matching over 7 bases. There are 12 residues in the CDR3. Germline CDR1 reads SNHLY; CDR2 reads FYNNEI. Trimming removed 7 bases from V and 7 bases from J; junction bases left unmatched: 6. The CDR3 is CASIGGGLEAFF. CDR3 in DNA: TGTGCCAGCATAGGGGGCGGCCTTGAAGCTTTCTTT. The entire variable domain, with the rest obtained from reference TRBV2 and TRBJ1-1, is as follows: EPEVTQTPSHQVTQMGQEVILRCVPISNHLYFYWYRQILGQKVEFLVSFYNNEISEKSEIFDDQFSVERPDGSNFTLKIRSTKLEDSAMYFCASIGGGLEAFFGQGTRLTVV.

The CDR3 coding sequence is TGTGCCAGCAGCCAAGTAGAAACAGGTGGCTACACCTTC. Its translation: CASSQVETGGYTF. This chain uses TRBV14 with TRBJ1-2, with TRBD1 as a possible D gene (5 bases). This CDR3 has 13 amino acids. Trimming cost V 1 base and J 7 bases, with 10 bases left between them. The germline CDR1 and CDR2 sequences are SGHDN and FVKESK. Full variable domain (missing parts from reference TRBV14 and TRBJ1-2): EAGVTQFPSHSVIEKGQTVTLRCDPISGHDNLYWYRRVMGKEIKFLLHFVKESKQDESGMPNNRFLAERTGGTYSTLKVQPAELEDSGVYFCASSQVETGGYTFGSGTRLTVV.

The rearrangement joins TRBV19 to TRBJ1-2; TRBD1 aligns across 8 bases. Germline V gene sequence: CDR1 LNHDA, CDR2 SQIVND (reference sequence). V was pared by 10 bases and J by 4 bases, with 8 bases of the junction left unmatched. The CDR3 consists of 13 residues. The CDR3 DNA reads TGTGCCATTAGGACAGGGAGCCCCTATGGCTACACCTTC. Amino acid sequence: CAIRTGSPYGYTF.